Listed below are T cell receptor beta chains from one sample, sequenced in a study of tumor T cells in aggressive B-cell lymphoma. Sequencing used immunoSEQ multiplex PCR; TCRdb keeps in-frame clones, though not all of them. The sample has under 3,500 clones, 85% to 95% seen once. Sequencing used tumor tissue. These receptors originate from an adult with diffuse large B cell lymphoma. CDR3s include the opening cysteine and the closing phenylalanine or tryptophan. D genes are given only for firm matches. Where a row states a size, it is once, few, many or the class of an expanded clone; other rows omit it.

cdr3_nt | cdr3_aa | j_call | clone_size | d_call | v_call
TGTGCCAGCAGTAACAGGGTAGCGGGAGTAAGTGAGCAGTACTTC | CASSNRVAGVSEQYF | TRBJ2-7 | . | TRBD2 | TRBV6-6
TGTGCCAGCAGCTTAGCTAGTGACAGCGTGCACTTC | CASSLASDSVHF | TRBJ2-5 | . | . | TRBV7-9
TGTGCCAGCAAAACAAGCGGGAGGGTAGATACGCAGTATTTT | CASKTSGRVDTQYF | TRBJ2-3 | . | TRBD2 | TRBV28
TGTGCCAGCAGCCCCCGGGGCACCGGGGAGCTGTTTTTT | CASSPRGTGELFF | TRBJ2-2 | . | . | TRBV9
TGTGCCAGCAGCCAAGATAGGGGTCACACAGATACGCAGTATTTT | CASSQDRGHTDTQYF | TRBJ2-3 | . | . | TRBV4-2
TGCGCCAGCAGCCACAGCGGCGCTAGCGGGCAGTTCTTC | CASSHSGASGQFF | TRBJ2-1 | . | TRBD2 | TRBV4-3
TGTGCCAGCAGTGGAAGTAGGGGGCGAGGAGCTTTCTTT | CASSGSRGRGAFF | TRBJ1-1 | . | TRBD1 | TRBV6-1
TGCGCCAGCAGTCGACAGGGGAATGAGCAGTTCTTC | CASSRQGNEQFF | TRBJ2-1 | . | TRBD1 | TRBV23-1
TGTGCCAGCAGCTTGGAGGGGGAACAGAGAAAGGGCTACACCTTC | CASSLEGEQRKGYTF | TRBJ1-2 | . | . | TRBV5-6
TGCGCCAGCAGCTACGACTTCTATGGCTACACCTTC | CASSYDFYGYTF | TRBJ1-2 | . | . | TRBV5-1
TGCAGTGCTCCCCGGACTGCTGAAGCTTTCTTT | CSAPRTAEAFF | TRBJ1-1 | . | . | TRBV20-1
TGTGCCAGTGAGAGCGGGGGGGCGGATACGCAGTATTTT | CASESGGADTQYF | TRBJ2-3 | . | TRBD2 | TRBV19
TGTGCCAGCAGTTTATTTTCCCCGGGGAATGAGCAGTTCTTC | CASSLFSPGNEQFF | TRBJ2-1 | few | . | TRBV27
TGTGCCAGCAGTAAGGACAGGGGGAGATACGAGCAGTACTTC | CASSKDRGRYEQYF | TRBJ2-7 | once | TRBD1 | TRBV27
TGTGCCAGCAGTTTAGGGCAAACCGGTGCTTTCTTT | CASSLGQTGAFF | TRBJ1-1 | . | . | TRBV28
TGCGCCAGCAGCCGTGGCACAGGGTTCGACGAGCAGTACTTC | CASSRGTGFDEQYF | TRBJ2-7 | once | . | TRBV4-1
TGTGCCTGGAGGGGGACAGCTCACTCGACTAACTATGGCTACACCTTC | CAWRGTAHSTNYGYTF | TRBJ1-2 | . | TRBD1 | TRBV30
TGTGCCAGCATACGGGGGACCGGGGATACGCAGTATTTT | CASIRGTGDTQYF | TRBJ2-3 | . | . | TRBV2
TGTGCCAGCAGCTCCGTCCCTGCCCGGGGGACAGATACGCAGTATTTT | CASSSVPARGTDTQYF | TRBJ2-3 | . | . | TRBV13
TGTGCCAGCAGCTCTAGGGGCCAGACAGGGGCGGGCGAGCAGTTCTTC | CASSSRGQTGAGEQFF | TRBJ2-1 | . | TRBD1 | TRBV7-8
TGTGCCAGCAGGACAGGAGCCTACTACGAGCAGTACTTC | CASRTGAYYEQYF | TRBJ2-7 | . | . | TRBV6-1
TGTGCCAGCAGCCCAGAAGTGGCGGCGTTTAGGTACGAGCAGTACTTC | CASSPEVAAFRYEQYF | TRBJ2-7 | . | . | TRBV27
TGTGCCAGCAGCCAAGCGGTGCTAGGCAACGAGCAGTACTTC | CASSQAVLGNEQYF | TRBJ2-7 | . | . | TRBV4-2
TGTGCCAGCAGCTTAGCTGGGGGCCTCGGGGAGCTGTTTTTT | CASSLAGGLGELFF | TRBJ2-2 | once | . | TRBV7-9
TGTGCCAGCAGTGGACAGGGTATCGCTGAAGCTTTCTTT | CASSGQGIAEAFF | TRBJ1-1 | . | TRBD1 | TRBV6-1
TGTGCCAGCAAAGGACTAGCAGAGACCCAGTACTTC | CASKGLAETQYF | TRBJ2-5 | . | TRBD2 | TRBV2
TGTGCCAGCAGTGCGAGGACAGGGAGGGCTGGCTACACCTTC | CASSARTGRAGYTF | TRBJ1-2 | . | TRBD1 | TRBV2
TGTGCCAGTAGTACCCAAAACAGGGCGGGAGAGACCCAGTACTTC | CASSTQNRAGETQYF | TRBJ2-5 | . | . | TRBV19
TGTGCCAGCAGCATTGTACCGGGACAGGGAAACACCATATATTTT | CASSIVPGQGNTIYF | TRBJ1-3 | . | TRBD1 | TRBV14
TGTGCCAGCAGTGTGCTACGCACAGATACGCAGTATTTT | CASSVLRTDTQYF | TRBJ2-3 | . | . | TRBV6-1
TGTGCCAGCAGCGTATGGGGGGGCCACACAGATACGCAGTATTTT | CASSVWGGHTDTQYF | TRBJ2-3 | . | . | TRBV9
TGCGCCAGCAGCTCGGGACTAGCGGGGGGCCCCGCATACCAGTTCTTC | CASSSGLAGGPAYQFF | TRBJ2-1 | . | TRBD2 | TRBV5-1
TGTGCCAGCAGCCCGGGGACAGGGGAAGAGACCCAGTACTTC | CASSPGTGEETQYF | TRBJ2-5 | . | TRBD1 | TRBV5-5
TGCGCCAGCAGCTTGGCCGGCAGGACAGTCTTTAATTATGGCTACACCTTC | CASSLAGRTVFNYGYTF | TRBJ1-2 | . | . | TRBV5-1
TGTGCCAGCAGCGTATCAGGGGGCGCGGGTGAAAAACTGTTTTTT | CASSVSGGAGEKLFF | TRBJ1-4 | . | TRBD1 | TRBV28
TGCAGCGGAACGGGAGATCCTACGAACACCGGGGAGCTGTTTTTT | CSGTGDPTNTGELFF | TRBJ2-2 | . | . | TRBV29-1
TGCGCCAGCAGCGGGTGGGACAGGGGGGTCGGGAAACTGTTTTTT | CASSGWDRGVGKLFF | TRBJ1-4 | . | TRBD1 | TRBV5-1
TGTGCCAGCAGCTTAACGGACAGGGGATTGGGCAATGAGCAGTTCTTC | CASSLTDRGLGNEQFF | TRBJ2-1 | . | TRBD1 | TRBV7-8
TGTGCCAGCAGCCCAAGCCCCAGGGGTAATGAAAAACTGTTTTTT | CASSPSPRGNEKLFF | TRBJ1-4 | . | . | TRBV9
TGTGCCAGCAGTGAACTCAGGTTTCGAGGCTACACCTTC | CASSELRFRGYTF | TRBJ1-2 | once | . | TRBV6-1
TGTGCCAGCAGTTCCTTGGGACAGGGCTCCTACAATGAGCAGTTCTTC | CASSSLGQGSYNEQFF | TRBJ2-1 | . | TRBD1 | TRBV28
TGTGCCAGCAGCTTACGGGGTAGTTTAGTCGAGCAGTTCTTC | CASSLRGSLVEQFF | TRBJ2-1 | . | . | TRBV7-9
TGTGCCAGTAGTATTTTCGGGGGGGTATCTGAAGCTTTCTTT | CASSIFGGVSEAFF | TRBJ1-1 | few | . | TRBV19
TGTGCCAGCAGTTTACTCAAACTAGCGGCGCCAACCTACGAGCAGTACTTC | CASSLLKLAAPTYEQYF | TRBJ2-7 | . | TRBD2 | TRBV27
TGTGCCAGCAGCTTATCGGGCGGGGGAGTCTGGGAGCAGTTCTTC | CASSLSGGGVWEQFF | TRBJ2-1 | once | TRBD2 | TRBV7-9
TGTGCCAGCAGTTATTCAGATAATGAAAAACTGTTTTTT | CASSYSDNEKLFF | TRBJ1-4 | . | . | TRBV2
TGTGCCAGCAGTTACTCCAGGCAGGGGGCGAAAGATACGCAGTATTTT | CASSYSRQGAKDTQYF | TRBJ2-3 | few | TRBD1 | TRBV6-5
TGTGCCAGCAGCTTAACTGCGGGGGGAGAGACCCAGTACTTC | CASSLTAGGETQYF | TRBJ2-5 | . | TRBD2 | TRBV7-2
TGTGCCAGCAGTCATAGACAGTCCTCCTATAATTCACCCCTCCACTTT | CASSHRQSSYNSPLHF | TRBJ1-6 | . | . | TRBV2